This TCR beta chain was sequenced for a study of spatial heterogeneity in lung cancer. MiXCR, run by TCRdb on the 5' RACE reads, gives a single entry per CDR3 protein. The data contain about 23,000 distinct CDR3 sequences, about 3% of them singletons. This sample's time point: sample taken at primary tumor resection. The donor population consisted of more than 55 patients with untreated, early-stage non-small cell lung cancer. Extraction of whole RNA from tumor, nontumor lung or frozen PBMC preceded unsorted sequencing. The CDR3 loop spans 18 amino acids. Germline CDR1 and CDR2: ENHRY and SYGVKD. J lost 0 bases, V lost 6 bases, and 10 bases had no gene match. A note on this clonotype: Its antigen is not known.

Study-level results: Among blood samples, ubiquitous expanded tumor TCRs appeared more at resection than at follow-up.

The chain links TRBV10-3 to TRBJ2-2; 10 positions agree with TRBD1. This TCR came from a female donor with early-stage non-small cell lung cancer. Sample: PBMCs, taken at surgery. The CDR3 DNA reads TGTGCCATCAGGGGGACAGGGGCCACTACGTCGAACACCGGGGAGCTGTTTTTT. Its protein product is CAIRGTGATTSNTGELFF.